This TCR beta chain was found in a study of shared clonotypes between healthy human individuals. Every donor was a Caucasian adult from Nashville, Tennessee. The CDR3 loop spans 13 amino acids. V lost 4 bases, J lost 0 bases, and 5 bases lay in between. Germline assignment: CDR1 SNHLY and CDR2 FYNNEI. Measured with immunoSEQ multiplex PCR; TCRdb has only the in-frame clones, and not every one. Of about 980,000 clones in the sample, roughly 72% were seen once. Findings and caveats of the study: Some clonotypes were shared by all four sorted-subset donors, while others were not shared. The non-shared ones had lower generation probabilities than the shared ones. Depth of sequencing was expected to influence donor clonotype sharing.

As concerns this clone: Its antigen remains unidentified. This sample also contains other DNA sequences that code for the same CDR3.

The sequencing input was memory CD4+ T cells sorted from blood. Subset of the sample: CD45RA-negative fraction. This chain links TRBV2 with TRBJ2-3, with no clear D. This clonotype originated in a man younger than 35 in good health. CDR3 sequence: CASSGDSTDTQYF. CDR3 nucleotides: TGTGCCAGCAGTGGGGATAGCACAGATACGCAGTATTTT.